The rows below give T cell receptor beta chains drawn from one sample of a study of CD8 T cells in ankylosing spondylitis. MiXCR, applied by TCRdb to the 5' RACE reads, yields one record per CDR3 protein. Found here are about 150,000 distinct CDR3 sequences, more than 5.5% of them singletons; the top ten hold over 10%. Sequenced: blood, either unsorted or a sorted T cell fraction (not recorded which). The source is a female donor with ankylosing spondylitis or in good health (not recorded which). The CDR3 runs from the conserved cysteine through the conserved F or W. Each record gives: clone size, V gene, CDR3 length, D gene, J gene, CDR3 DNA, CDR3 protein. A D gene is named only where the DNA matches it firmly. Sizes are listed as once, few, many or a size class.

many,TRBV12-3/TRBV12-4,15,TRBD1,TRBJ2-1,TGTGCCAGCAGTCCAAGCCGGACAGGGTTGAATGAGCAGTTCTTC,CASSPSRTGLNEQFF
many,TRBV28,16,.,TRBJ2-1,TGTGCCAGCAGTTTATCCGGAGGGCCCTCCTACAATGAGCAGTTCTTC,CASSLSGGPSYNEQFF
many,TRBV12-3/TRBV12-4,13,.,TRBJ1-1,TGTGCCAGCAGTTTGGGGTTGAACACTGAAGCTTTCTTT,CASSLGLNTEAFF
many,TRBV18,15,TRBD1,TRBJ2-5,TGTGCCAGCTCACCATTGGGGACAGCACAAGAGACCCAGTACTTC,CASSPLGTAQETQYF
many,TRBV20-1,12,.,TRBJ2-2,TGCAGTGCGTGGGGACTCACCGGGGAGCTGTTTTTT,CSAWGLTGELFF
many,TRBV24-1,15,.,TRBJ2-3,TGTGCCACCAGTGATCCAGACTCCTTCACAGATACGCAGTATTTT,CATSDPDSFTDTQYF
many,TRBV14,16,TRBD1,TRBJ2-2,TGTGCCAGCAGACTCTCGGGACAGGGTAACACCGGGGAGCTGTTTTTT,CASRLSGQGNTGELFF
many,TRBV6-2/TRBV6-3,13,.,TRBJ1-1,TGTGCCAGCACCGCAGACAGCTTCCCTGAAGCTTTCTTT,CASTADSFPEAFF
many,TRBV5-4,14,.,TRBJ1-2,TGTGCCAGCAGCTTGGGCGATGCGGGCTATGGCTACACCTTC,CASSLGDAGYGYTF
once,TRBV30,10,.,TRBJ2-5,TGTGCCTGGTCCAGAGAGACCCAGTACTTC,CAWSRETQYF
many,TRBV18,14,TRBD1,TRBJ1-1,TGTGCCAGCTCCCCTAGACAGGGTGACATGGAAGCTTTCTTT,CASSPRQGDMEAFF
many,TRBV6-2/TRBV6-3,16,.,TRBJ2-3,TGTGCCAGCAGTTACTTACCAGCCCTGGACCCCGATACGCAGTATTTT,CASSYLPALDPDTQYF
many,TRBV7-2,16,TRBD2,TRBJ2-1,TGTGCCAGCAGCCCCTCCTCTAGCGGGGGATTCGATGAGCAGTTCTTC,CASSPSSSGGFDEQFF
few,TRBV12-3/TRBV12-4,14,TRBD1,TRBJ1-6,TGTGCCAGCAGACAAAGACAGGGGAACTCACCCCTCCACTTT,CASRQRQGNSPLHF
many,TRBV5-1,14,TRBD1,TRBJ1-4,TGCGCCAGCAGTGAACGACAGGGCCATGAAAAACTGTTTTTT,CASSERQGHEKLFF
many,TRBV5-1,16,TRBD2,TRBJ2-1,TGCGCCAGCAGCTTCGGTTCTGCGGGGGGAAACAATGAGCAGTTCTTC,CASSFGSAGGNNEQFF
many,TRBV20-1,14,.,TRBJ2-2,TGCAGTGCCAGTAAGACAGGGAACACCGGGGAGCTGTTTTTT,CSASKTGNTGELFF
many,TRBV6-4,14,.,TRBJ2-2,TGTGCCAGCAGCCCCGGAATTAACACCGGGGAGCTGTTTTTT,CASSPGINTGELFF
few,TRBV7-3,13,.,TRBJ2-5,TGTGCCAGCAGCCAGGGGTCTTTCGAGACCCAGTACTTC,CASSQGSFETQYF
many,TRBV4-3,16,TRBD1,TRBJ1-2,TGCGCCAGCAGCCAAGATACAAGGGGGCAGGGCTATGGCTACACCTTC,CASSQDTRGQGYGYTF
many,TRBV28,11,.,TRBJ1-1,TGTGCCAGCAAAGAGAACACTGAAGCTTTCTTT,CASKENTEAFF
many,TRBV7-3,16,.,TRBJ2-2,TGTGCCAGCAGACCCTCGTGGGGGTCGAACACCGGGGAGCTGTTTTTT,CASRPSWGSNTGELFF
many,TRBV7-9,16,.,TRBJ2-3,TGTGCCAGCAGCCCTAAGGGGGGCTCCACTGGAGATACGCAGTATTTT,CASSPKGGSTGDTQYF
few,TRBV4-1,17,.,TRBJ1-1,TGCGCCAGCAGCCAAGTTTCCAGGGAGTTTACCAACACTGAAGCTTTCTTT,CASSQVSREFTNTEAFF
few,TRBV6-6,14,.,TRBJ1-1,TGTGCCAGCTCCCGGAAGGGGGAGAACACTGAAGCTTTCTTT,CASSRKGENTEAFF
many,TRBV6-2/TRBV6-3,16,.,TRBJ2-7,TGTGCCAGCAGTTCTCCAGCGGGCGAAAGCTCCTACGAGCAGTACTTC,CASSSPAGESSYEQYF
many,TRBV25-1,15,.,TRBJ2-7,TGTGCCAGCAGTCGCCGGGACTCCTACTCCTACGAGCAGTACTTC,CASSRRDSYSYEQYF
many,TRBV7-8,14,.,TRBJ1-5,TGTGCCAGCAGCTTACGGAGGGATGCAGGGCCCCAGCATTTT,CASSLRRDAGPQHF
many,TRBV7-7,15,TRBD2,TRBJ2-1,TGTGCTAGCAGCTTAGTTGCGGGGGCCTACAATGAGCAGTTCTTC,CASSLVAGAYNEQFF